The 5 T cell receptor beta chains given below trace back to one sample, sequenced in a study of Graves' ophthalmopathy and Graves' hyperthyroidism. TCR beta CDR3 regions were amplified from RNA transcripts. An opening RT-PCR round employed HTBI primers and preceded a second-round multiplex PCR. Each CDR3 protein is one row after TCRdb ran MiXCR on the multiplex PCR reads. The sample shows roughly 39,000 distinct CDR3 sequences, roughly 50% of them seen only once. What was sequenced was peripheral blood. The origin of the receptors is an adult woman with stable Graves' hyperthyroidism.

This clonotype appeared many times. The chain recombines TRBV12-3 or TRBV12-4 with TRBJ2-2; 7 nucleotides line up with TRBD1. The V gene end was trimmed by 5 bases and the J gene end by 4 bases; junction bases not matched to a gene: 7. The CDR3 is 15 amino acids. CDR3 nucleotides: TGTGCCAGCAGTCTTGATACAGGGGCCACCGGGGAGCTGTTTTTT. Residues: CASSLDTGATGELFF.

Here the CDR3 DNA reads TGCGCCAGCAGCTTTAGGACTAGCGGGTCTAGCTCCTACAATGAGCAGTTCTTC. This codes for CASSFRTSGSSSYNEQFF. The chain uses TRBV5-1 and TRBJ2-1, with 11 bases aligning to TRBD2. Germline lookup yields CDR1 SGHRS and CDR2 YFSETQ. The CDR3 has 18 residues. J gave up 0 bases and V 2 bases, and 7 bases lay outside the gene matches.

This clonotype was found many times. The rearrangement links TRBV5-1 to TRBJ1-2, with 7 bases identical to TRBD1. The CDR3 spans 13 residues. V lost 5 bases and J lost 2; bases outside the gene matches: 3. In germline, CDR1 is SGHRS, CDR2 YFSETQ. The CDR3 sequence: CASSWDRNYGYTF. For the CDR3, the DNA is TGCGCCAGCAGTTGGGACAGAAACTATGGCTACACCTTC.

This clonotype was observed many times. The CDR3 region is CASSLDVGEGYTF. The CDR3, as DNA: TGCGCCAGCAGCTTGGATGTGGGAGAGGGCTACACCTTC. The rearrangement uses TRBV5-1 and TRBJ1-2, with D hard to call. Trimming left V 0 bases short and J 8 bases short, with 11 bases between. CDR3 length: 13 residues. Germline CDR1 and CDR2: SGHRS and YFSETQ.

At least ten counts were recorded for this clonotype. The chain links TRBV10-3 to TRBJ1-2, with D possibly being TRBD1 (6 bases). The CDR3 consists of 18 residues. CDR1 and CDR2 (germline): ENHRY, SYGVKD. V lost 2 bases and J lost 1, with 20 bases in between. The CDR3 sequence: CAISEKRRERGFNYGYTF. In DNA, the CDR3 is TGTGCCATCAGTGAGAAGCGAAGGGAGAGGGGGTTTAACTATGGCTACACCTTC.